This T cell receptor beta chain is drawn from a study of beta chain features in type 1 diabetes. Concerning this clone itself: The target antigen is unknown.

J was trimmed by 6 bases and V by 0 bases; bases with no gene match: 9. The germline V gene encodes CDR1 MNHEY and CDR2 SMNVEV (reference sequence). CDR3 length: 16 amino acids. Expressed TCRB transcripts got sequenced, as all isolated RNA was reverse transcribed. Sequenced by immunoSEQ multiplex PCR; TCRdb stores in-frame clones only, minus some. The sample has about 340,000 clones; 13% are singletons. Study outcomes and limitations: Shortening of TCRB CDR3s, moderate but significant, appeared in all four CD4+ subsets of Type 1 diabetes patients.

The chain joins TRBV27 to TRBJ1-1, with 8 bases that match TRBD1. The TCR sequence derives from a woman aged 18-29 years with type 1 diabetes. Material: naive CD4+ T cells from blood. CDR3 sequence reads: CASSLSNRGTVAEAFF. The CDR3 bases are TGTGCCAGCAGTTTATCTAACAGGGGGACAGTCGCTGAAGCTTTCTTT.